This T cell receptor beta chain was observed in a study of metastatic and nonmetastatic thyroid tumors. Overall study context: Patients with malignant and benign thyroid disease provided blood and tumor or nodule tissue, whose repertoires were compared.

Findings and limits, study-wide: As reported, TCR beta diversity in blood and tumor was significantly higher in malignant thyroid tumors than in benign nodules.

Thyroid surgery took place with no prior treatment in any patient. In the study's own analysis: Building a distant-metastasis classifier for papillary thyroid cancer drew on CDR3 differences across clinicopathological groups. TCRdb redid the clone calls on the PCR reads using MiXCR. TCRdb's processing, not the authors' own work, is the source of the V and J calls. The repertoire holds over 10,000 clones, with roughly 27% as singletons. Germline V lookup: CDR1 PRHDT, CDR2 FYEKMQ (reference sequence). The CDR3 covers 16 residues. Trimming cost V 2 bases and J 6 bases, with 20 bases left between them. This clone counts as medium-sized. The target antigen is unknown.

The sample taken for sequencing was tumor tissue. The V call is TRBV13, the J call TRBJ2-7; D may be TRBD2 (6 bases). This TCR came from a female donor with papillary thyroid cancer or a benign thyroid nodule (not recorded which). Some clones in this sample may be carry-over from other donors' samples. CDR3 amino acids: CASSLTSGTRKGEQYV. DNA for the CDR3: TGTGCCAGCAGCTTAACCTCCGGGACTCGCAAGGGCGAGCAGTACGTC.